This T cell receptor (beta chain) was sequenced in a study of blood T cell repertoires in COVID-19. Whole-study context: Samples representing acute and convalescent COVID-19 were sourced from the United States, Italy and Spain.

This clone has a handful of counts. This CDR3 is built from 13 residues. With 4 bases removed from V and 16 bases from J, the gap between germline ends came to 19 bases. Germline V lookup: CDR1 LGHDT, CDR2 YNNKEL (reference sequence). In the authors' workflow: Reference gene primer amplification gave estimated nucleated cell counts. Libraries were prepared by immunoSEQ multiplex PCR; TCRdb keeps only in-frame clonotypes and omits some of them. V, J and clone size are taken as reported in that table, and D and trimming were inferred from the DNA itself. The profile shows tens of thousands of clones, about four fifths of them singletons.

The source of this sequence is a man aged 45-65 years with active or convalescent COVID-19. Sequences were obtained from peripheral blood. V is TRBV3-1 (or the pseudogene TRBV3-2) and J is TRBJ1-4, with TRBD1 as a possible D gene (5 bases). CDR3 sequence: CASSPGPRTFRFF. DNA for the CDR3: TGTGCCAGCAGCCCCGGGCCTAGGACATTTCGGTTTTTT.